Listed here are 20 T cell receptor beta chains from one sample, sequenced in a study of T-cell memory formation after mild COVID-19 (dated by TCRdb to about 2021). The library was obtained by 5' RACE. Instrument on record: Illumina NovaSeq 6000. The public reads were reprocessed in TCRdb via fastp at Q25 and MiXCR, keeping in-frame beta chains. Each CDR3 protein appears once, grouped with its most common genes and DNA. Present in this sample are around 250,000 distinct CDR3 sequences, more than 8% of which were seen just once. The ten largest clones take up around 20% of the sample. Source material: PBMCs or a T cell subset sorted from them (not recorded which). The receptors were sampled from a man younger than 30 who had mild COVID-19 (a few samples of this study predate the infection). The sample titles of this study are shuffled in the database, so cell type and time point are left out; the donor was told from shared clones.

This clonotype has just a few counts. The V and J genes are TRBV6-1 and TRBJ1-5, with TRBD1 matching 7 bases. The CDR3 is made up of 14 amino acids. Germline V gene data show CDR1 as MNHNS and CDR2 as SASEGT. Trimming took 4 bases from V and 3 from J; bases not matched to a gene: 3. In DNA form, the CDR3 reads TGTGCCAGCAGTGCGACAGGGATCAATCAGCCCCAGCATTTT. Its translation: CASSATGINQPQHF.

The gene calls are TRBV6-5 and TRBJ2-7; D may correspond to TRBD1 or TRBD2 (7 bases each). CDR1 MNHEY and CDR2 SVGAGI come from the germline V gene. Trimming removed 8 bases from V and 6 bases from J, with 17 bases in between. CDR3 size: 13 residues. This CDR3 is CASGAGGVSEQYF. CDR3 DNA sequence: TGTGCCAGCGGAGCAGGGGGGGTGTCCGAGCAGTACTTC.

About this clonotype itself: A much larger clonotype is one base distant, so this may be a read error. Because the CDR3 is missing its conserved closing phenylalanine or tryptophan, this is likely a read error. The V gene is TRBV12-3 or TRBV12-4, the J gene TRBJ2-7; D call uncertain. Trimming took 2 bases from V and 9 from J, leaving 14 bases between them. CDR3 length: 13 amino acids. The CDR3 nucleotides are TGTGCCAGCAGTTTACGAGTAGGAGTCGGGCAGTACTTA. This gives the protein CASSLRVGVGQYL.

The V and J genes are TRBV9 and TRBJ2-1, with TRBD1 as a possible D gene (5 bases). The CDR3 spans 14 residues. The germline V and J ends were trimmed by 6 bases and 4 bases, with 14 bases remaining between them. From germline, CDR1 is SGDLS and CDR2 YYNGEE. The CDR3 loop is CASNRPGRYNEQFF. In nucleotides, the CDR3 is TGTGCCAGCAACAGGCCGGGTAGATACAATGAGCAGTTCTTC.

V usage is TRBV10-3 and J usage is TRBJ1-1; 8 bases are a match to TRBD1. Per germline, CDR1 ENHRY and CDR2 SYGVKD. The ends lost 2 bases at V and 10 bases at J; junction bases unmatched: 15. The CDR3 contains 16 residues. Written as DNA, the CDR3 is TGTGCCATCAGTGAGCCTACGACAGGGGCCACCCCACTAGCTTTCTTT. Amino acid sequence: CAISEPTTGATPLAFF.

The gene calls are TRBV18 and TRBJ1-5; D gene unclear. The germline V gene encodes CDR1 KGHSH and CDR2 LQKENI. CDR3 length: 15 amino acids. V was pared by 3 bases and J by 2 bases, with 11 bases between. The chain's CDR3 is CASSPPGGRNQPQHF. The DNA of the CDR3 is TGTGCCAGCTCACCCCCGGGAGGGCGCAATCAGCCCCAGCATTTT.

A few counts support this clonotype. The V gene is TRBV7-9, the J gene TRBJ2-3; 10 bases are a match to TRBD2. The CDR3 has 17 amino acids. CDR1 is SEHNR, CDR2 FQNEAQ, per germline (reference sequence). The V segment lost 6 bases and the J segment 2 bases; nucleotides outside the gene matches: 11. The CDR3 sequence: CASSSPSGGAPTDTQYF. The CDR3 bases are TGTGCCAGCAGTTCACCCAGCGGGGGGGCCCCCACAGATACGCAGTATTTT.

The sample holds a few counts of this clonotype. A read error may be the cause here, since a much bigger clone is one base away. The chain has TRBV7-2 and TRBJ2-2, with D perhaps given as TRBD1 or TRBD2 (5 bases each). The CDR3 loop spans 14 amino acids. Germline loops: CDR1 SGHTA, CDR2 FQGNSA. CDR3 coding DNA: TGTGCCAGCAGCTTGCACTCTGGGACCGGGGAGCTGATTTTT. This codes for CASSLHSGTGELIF.

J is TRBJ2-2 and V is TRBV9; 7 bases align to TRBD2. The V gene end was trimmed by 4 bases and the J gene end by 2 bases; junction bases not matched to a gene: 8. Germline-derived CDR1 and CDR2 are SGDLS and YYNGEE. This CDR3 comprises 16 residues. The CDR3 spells CASSRRLASNTGELFF. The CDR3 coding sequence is TGTGCCAGCAGCAGACGACTAGCCTCTAACACCGGGGAGCTGTTTTTT.

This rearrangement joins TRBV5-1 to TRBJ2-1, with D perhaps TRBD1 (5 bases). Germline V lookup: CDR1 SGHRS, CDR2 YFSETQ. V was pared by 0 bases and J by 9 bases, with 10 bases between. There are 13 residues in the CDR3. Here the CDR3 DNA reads TGCGCCAGCAGCTTGGGGTTTCAGGGTGAGCAGTTCTTC. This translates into CASSLGFQGEQFF.

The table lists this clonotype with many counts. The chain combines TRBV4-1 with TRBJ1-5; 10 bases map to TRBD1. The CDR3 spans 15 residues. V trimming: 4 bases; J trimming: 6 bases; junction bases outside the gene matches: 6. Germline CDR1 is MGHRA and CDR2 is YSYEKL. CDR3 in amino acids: CASSLGDRGFQPQHF. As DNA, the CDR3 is TGCGCCAGCAGCCTTGGGGACAGGGGTTTTCAGCCCCAGCATTTT.

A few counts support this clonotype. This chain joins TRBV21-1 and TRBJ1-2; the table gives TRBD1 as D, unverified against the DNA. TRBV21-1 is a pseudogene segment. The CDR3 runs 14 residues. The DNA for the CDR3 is TGTGCCAGCAGCGCCCGACAGCTTTTCTATGGCTACACCTTC. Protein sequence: CASSARQLFYGYTF.

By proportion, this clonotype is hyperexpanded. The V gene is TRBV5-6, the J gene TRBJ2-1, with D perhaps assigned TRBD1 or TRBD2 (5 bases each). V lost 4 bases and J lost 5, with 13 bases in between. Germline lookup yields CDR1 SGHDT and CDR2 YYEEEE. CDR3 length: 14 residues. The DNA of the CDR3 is TGTGCCAGCAGCCCCGAGGGACGGCACAATGAGCAGTTCTTC. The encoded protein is CASSPEGRHNEQFF.

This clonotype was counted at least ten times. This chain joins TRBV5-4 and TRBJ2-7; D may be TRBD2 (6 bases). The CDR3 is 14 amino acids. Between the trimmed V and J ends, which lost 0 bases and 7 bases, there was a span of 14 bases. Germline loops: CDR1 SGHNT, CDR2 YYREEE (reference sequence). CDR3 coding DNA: TGTGCCAGCAGCTTGGGGGTCTCCGCGGGGGAGCAGTACTTC. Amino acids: CASSLGVSAGEQYF.

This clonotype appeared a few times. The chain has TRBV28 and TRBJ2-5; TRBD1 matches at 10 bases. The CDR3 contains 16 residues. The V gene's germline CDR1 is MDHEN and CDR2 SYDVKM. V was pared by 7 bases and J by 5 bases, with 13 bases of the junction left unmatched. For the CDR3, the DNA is TGTGCCAGCACTGAGATGGGACAGGGGAGATCGGAGACCCAGTACTTC. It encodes CASTEMGQGRSETQYF.

This chain's CDR3 is CASSPHSDVYAGYTF. CDR3 sequence (DNA): TGTGCCAGCAGCCCACATTCGGACGTCTATGCGGGCTACACCTTC. This chain connects TRBV7-2 to TRBJ1-2, with D uncertain. The ends were cut back, 5 bases at V and 8 bases at J, with 21 bases in the middle. This CDR3 contains 15 residues. Per germline, CDR1 SGHTA and CDR2 FQGNSA.

CDR3 sequence (DNA): TGCGCCAGCAGCTTGACAGCATCCAGGGGTAATTCACCCCTCCACTTT. Protein sequence: CASSLTASRGNSPLHF. This chain links TRBV5-1 with TRBJ1-6; TRBD1 is a possible D gene (6 bases). The CDR3 consists of 16 residues. Germline V gene data show CDR1 as SGHRS and CDR2 as YFSETQ. Trimming cost V 1 base and J 6 bases, with 14 bases left between them.

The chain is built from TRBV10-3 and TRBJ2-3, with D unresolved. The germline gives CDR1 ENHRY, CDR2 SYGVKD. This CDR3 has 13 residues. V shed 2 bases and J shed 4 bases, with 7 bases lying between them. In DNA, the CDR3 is TGTGCCATCAGTGAGGCTCATGCAGATACGCAGTATTTT. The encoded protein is CAISEAHADTQYF.

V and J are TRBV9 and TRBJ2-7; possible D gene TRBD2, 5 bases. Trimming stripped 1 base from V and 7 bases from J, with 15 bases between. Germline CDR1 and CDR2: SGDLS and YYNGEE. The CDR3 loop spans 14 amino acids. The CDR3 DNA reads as TGTGCCAGCAGCGTAAGTTGGGAGTCTGGGGAGCAGTACGTC. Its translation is CASSVSWESGEQYV.

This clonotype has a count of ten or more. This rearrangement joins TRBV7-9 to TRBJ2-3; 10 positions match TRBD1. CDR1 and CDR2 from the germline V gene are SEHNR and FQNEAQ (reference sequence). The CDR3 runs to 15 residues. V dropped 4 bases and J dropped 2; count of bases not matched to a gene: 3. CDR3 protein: CASSSGQGVTDTQYF. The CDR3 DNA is TGTGCCAGCAGCTCTGGACAGGGGGTCACAGATACGCAGTATTTT.